The clone carrying this T cell receptor beta chain was recorded many times. V was shortened by 0 bases and J by 4 bases, with 12 bases between the two germline ends. Germline CDR1 is LGHDT and CDR2 is YNNKEL (reference sequence). The CDR3 runs to 16 residues. TCRdb reprocessed the 5' RACE reads with MiXCR, giving one entry per CDR3 protein. The sample lists 250,000 or so distinct CDR3 sequences, around 25% seen once, with over 0.55% in the top ten. The record originates from a study of CD8 T cells in ankylosing spondylitis. Specimen: blood, either unsorted or a sorted T cell fraction (not recorded which). The gene calls are TRBV3-1 and TRBJ2-2; D is possibly TRBD2 (6 bases). This clonotype was sampled from a male donor with ankylosing spondylitis or in good health (not recorded which). The CDR3 coding sequence is TGTGCCAGCAGCCAAGAAGGAGGGTTCCGCACCGGGGAGCTGTTTTTT. It is translated as CASSQEGGFRTGELFF.